This T cell receptor (beta chain) was captured by sequencing in a study of shared clonotypes between healthy human individuals. Study in general: Researchers drew samples from a couple of women and a few men aged 18 to 49.

Terminally differentiated effector memory CD45RA+ cells were excluded from the naive CD8 cells, which were CD45RO-negative and positively selected for CCR7. HIV-negative, healthy adults without recent acute infections or vaccinations were the donors. Sequencing used immunoSEQ multiplex PCR; TCRdb keeps in-frame clones, though not all of them. Of around 610,000 clones in the sample, roughly 96% were seen once. Study outcomes and limitations: Around 5.4% of naive CD4 clonotypes were common to a few donors. Sequencing depth was expected to influence donor clonotype sharing.

Comment on this clone: Its antigen is currently unknown.

Looked up from germline, CDR1 is SGHAT and CDR2 is FQNNGV. This CDR3 contains 12 residues. V lost 2 bases to trimming and J lost 4 bases, with 4 bases between them. The specimen was naive CD8+ T cells sorted from blood. This receptor was identified in a woman in her twenties or thirties in good health. The chain uses TRBV11-2 and TRBJ2-3; D is uncertain. CDR3 residues: CASSLNADTQYF. The CDR3 region has the DNA TGTGCCAGCAGCTTAAACGCAGATACGCAGTATTTT.